This is a list of T cell receptor beta chains from one sample in a study of blood T cell repertoires in COVID-19. Sequenced by immunoSEQ multiplex PCR; TCRdb stores in-frame clones only, minus some. The sample has 70,000 to 90,000 clones, 78% seen once. Specimen: peripheral blood. These receptors all come from a human donor in a cohort sampled during active COVID-19. Each CDR3 is given without its conserved first and last residue. Each record gives: V gene, CDR3 length, clone size, CDR3 protein. Size values are once, few and many counts, or a class for expanded clones, and some rows have none.

v_call: TRBV6-4; cdr3_length: 11; clone_size: .; cdr3_aa: ASSDSERGEQF
v_call: TRBV5-1; cdr3_length: 11; clone_size: .; cdr3_aa: ASRQTTEETQY
v_call: TRBV2; cdr3_length: 9; clone_size: .; cdr3_aa: ASSPSGELF
v_call: TRBV5-4; cdr3_length: 12; clone_size: .; cdr3_aa: ASSHPTVTDTQY
v_call: TRBV6-2/TRBV6-3; cdr3_length: 12; clone_size: few; cdr3_aa: ASSKGQKKETQY
v_call: TRBV11-3; cdr3_length: 15; clone_size: few; cdr3_aa: ASSFSPLAGIADTQY
v_call: TRBV13; cdr3_length: 15; clone_size: .; cdr3_aa: ASSFRIRRGARDEQF
v_call: TRBV30; cdr3_length: 18; clone_size: .; cdr3_aa: AWWLPSGSPLLNSYNEQF
v_call: TRBV11-2; cdr3_length: 13; clone_size: .; cdr3_aa: ASSSIRGSTDTQY
v_call: TRBV18; cdr3_length: 17; clone_size: .; cdr3_aa: ASSPPRGRGLVMNTEAF
v_call: TRBV10-2; cdr3_length: 14; clone_size: once; cdr3_aa: ASRSDSTGTNSPLH
v_call: TRBV12-3/TRBV12-4; cdr3_length: 11; clone_size: .; cdr3_aa: ASSLASQETQY
v_call: TRBV30; cdr3_length: 13; clone_size: once; cdr3_aa: AWSVTGGRYNEQF
v_call: TRBV2; cdr3_length: 14; clone_size: once; cdr3_aa: ASSEHAKTGDHGYT
v_call: TRBV6-4; cdr3_length: 13; clone_size: few; cdr3_aa: ASSPLPGGGETQY
v_call: TRBV5-1; cdr3_length: 13; clone_size: few; cdr3_aa: ASSLAGTANTEAF
v_call: TRBV10-3; cdr3_length: 12; clone_size: once; cdr3_aa: AIMIRGTTGELF
v_call: TRBV7-9; cdr3_length: 16; clone_size: many; cdr3_aa: ASSLAGQAGVPNTEAF
v_call: TRBV7-8; cdr3_length: 15; clone_size: .; cdr3_aa: ASSLFPRPGANYGYT
v_call: TRBV5-5; cdr3_length: 16; clone_size: .; cdr3_aa: ASSLADMGLAGQIKQY
v_call: TRBV7-9; cdr3_length: 14; clone_size: .; cdr3_aa: ASSLPRDTLNTEAF
v_call: TRBV7-9; cdr3_length: 13; clone_size: .; cdr3_aa: ASSLDSLYTDTQY
v_call: TRBV6-6; cdr3_length: 13; clone_size: .; cdr3_aa: ASIQGLVEDTEAF
v_call: TRBV7-9; cdr3_length: 13; clone_size: .; cdr3_aa: ASSLIMTNTDTQY
v_call: TRBV7-2; cdr3_length: 15; clone_size: .; cdr3_aa: ASSLVTSRGVYEKLF
v_call: TRBV4-1; cdr3_length: 14; clone_size: few; cdr3_aa: ASSQGPPGGFEKLF
v_call: TRBV5-1; cdr3_length: 11; clone_size: few; cdr3_aa: ASSLIQNTEAF
v_call: TRBV6-1; cdr3_length: 11; clone_size: .; cdr3_aa: ASSEPFREGYT
v_call: TRBV3-1/TRBV3-2; cdr3_length: 12; clone_size: .; cdr3_aa: ASRQTGGIETQY
v_call: TRBV12-3/TRBV12-4; cdr3_length: 10; clone_size: .; cdr3_aa: ASSYRANEQF
v_call: TRBV5-1; cdr3_length: 15; clone_size: .; cdr3_aa: ASSWGSYRGLSETQY
v_call: TRBV6-1; cdr3_length: 11; clone_size: .; cdr3_aa: ASSEVGGETQY
v_call: TRBV7-3; cdr3_length: 14; clone_size: once; cdr3_aa: ASSLGSGETQETQY
v_call: TRBV10-3; cdr3_length: 12; clone_size: .; cdr3_aa: AISEYDINTEAF
v_call: TRBV28; cdr3_length: 12; clone_size: .; cdr3_aa: ASSLWGQGYEQY
v_call: TRBV7-9; cdr3_length: 16; clone_size: once; cdr3_aa: ASSLRRIGDKDTGELF
v_call: TRBV28; cdr3_length: 11; clone_size: .; cdr3_aa: ASSLTGFQPQH
v_call: TRBV11-3; cdr3_length: 15; clone_size: .; cdr3_aa: ASSLLTGVVSTDTQY
v_call: TRBV11-2; cdr3_length: 13; clone_size: once; cdr3_aa: ASSLHRGLGTEAF
v_call: TRBV11-3; cdr3_length: 12; clone_size: .; cdr3_aa: ASSLSGSLETQY
v_call: TRBV6-5; cdr3_length: 13; clone_size: .; cdr3_aa: ASSSGTGDPTGQY
v_call: TRBV12-3/TRBV12-4; cdr3_length: 10; clone_size: .; cdr3_aa: ASSWAGEKLF
v_call: TRBV9; cdr3_length: 15; clone_size: .; cdr3_aa: ASSAGTGGSGDQPQH
v_call: TRBV6-5; cdr3_length: 14; clone_size: .; cdr3_aa: ASSYEGSGYYNEQF
v_call: TRBV28; cdr3_length: 12; clone_size: few; cdr3_aa: ASSLKGVPYEQY
v_call: TRBV30; cdr3_length: 14; clone_size: .; cdr3_aa: AWSVRLAGGIETQY
v_call: TRBV10-3; cdr3_length: 11; clone_size: .; cdr3_aa: AISEENNYGYT
v_call: TRBV24-1; cdr3_length: 15; clone_size: .; cdr3_aa: ATSESLAGIPSGEQF
v_call: TRBV27; cdr3_length: 13; clone_size: once; cdr3_aa: ASSWTGGTNTEAF
v_call: TRBV9; cdr3_length: 14; clone_size: .; cdr3_aa: ASSVDPSGTYNEQF